This T cell receptor beta chain was captured by sequencing in a study of T-cell memory formation after mild COVID-19. Whole-study findings and limits: Clones contracting across day 15 to 85 had a balanced CD4/CD8 profile; later expanding clones leaned CD4+. The study found contracting CD4+ clones mainly in CM and EM and contracting CD8+ clones in EMRA.

Researchers used 5'RACE with constant-segment primers to make TCR alpha and TCR beta cDNA libraries that carry sample barcodes and UMIs. From the 5' RACE reads, TCRdb called clonotypes with MiXCR, one entry per CDR3 protein. The sample consists of under 600,000 distinct CDR3 sequences, about 20% of them appearing once. Germline V CDR1 and CDR2: LNHDA, SQIVND (reference sequence). V was clipped by 4 bases and J by 6 bases, with 9 bases between them. The CDR3 contains 13 residues. Comment on this clonotype: The antigen is not known.

The genes are TRBV19 and TRBJ2-2, with D possibly being TRBD2 (5 bases). The TCR comes from an adult woman who had mild COVID-19 (a few samples of this study predate the infection). Cell type and time point are not known. What was sequenced was PBMCs or a T cell subset sorted from them (not recorded which). The CDR3 here is CASSNRGAGELFF. The CDR3 DNA reads as TGTGCCAGTAGTAATCGGGGTGCCGGGGAGCTGTTTTTT.